This T cell receptor (beta chain) was identified in a study of Graves' ophthalmopathy and Graves' hyperthyroidism. Whole-study findings and limits: The model predicted ophthalmopathy progression with about 69% sensitivity and around 72% specificity.

Ophthalmopathy in the donors was of moderate-to-severe activity, with CAS ≥3, NOSPECS ≥4 and duration under 3 months. Germline V gives CDR1 SGHRS, CDR2 YFSETQ. After removal of 4 bases from V and 2 bases from J, the junction contained 7 bases not matched to a gene. The CDR3 covers 16 residues. Amplifying from RNA transcripts, the study obtained TCR beta CDR3 regions. Second-round multiplex PCR came after first-round RT-PCR with HTBI primers. MiXCR, run by TCRdb on the multiplex PCR reads, gives a single entry per CDR3 protein. Here the sample spans approximately 160,000 distinct CDR3 sequences, approximately 40% being singletons. This clonotype was seen at least ten times. Its target is not known.

The material sequenced was peripheral blood. This receptor was taken from a man aged 30-40 years with Graves' ophthalmopathy. The chain links TRBV5-1 to TRBJ2-4; 9 bases are shared with TRBD1. The DNA for the CDR3 is TGCGCCAGCAGCCTCCGGACAGGGGAAACCAAAAACATTCAGTACTTC. It encodes CASSLRTGETKNIQYF.